The 11 T cell receptor beta chains presented below share a single source sample, sequenced in a study of T cells in Graves' hyperthyroidism and ophthalmopathy. Amplification of TCR beta CDR3 regions used RNA as the template. The TCR CDR3 first-round RT-PCR relied on the HTBI primer set. TCRdb re-called the multiplex PCR reads with MiXCR, one entry per CDR3 protein. Counted here are about 270,000 distinct CDR3 sequences, 13% to 15% occurring once; the ten biggest clones make up 30% to 35%. The sample was blood. The origin of the receptors is a woman aged 45-65 years with Graves' hyperthyroidism that later progressed to Graves' ophthalmopathy.

This clonotype was counted only a few times. The chain links TRBV5-1 to TRBJ2-2; the D is unclear. This CDR3 contains 12 residues. The germline V and J ends were trimmed by 5 bases and 8 bases, with 10 bases remaining between them. Germline lookup yields CDR1 SGHRS and CDR2 YFSETQ. The CDR3 nucleotides read TGCGCCAGCAGAGACCTTTGGGGGGAGCTGTTTTTT. Translation gives CASRDLWGELFF.

This clonotype turned up a few times. The chain is built from TRBV20-1 and TRBJ2-7; 10 bases map to TRBD2. The V gene end was trimmed by 6 bases and the J gene end by 3 bases; junction bases not matched to a gene: 8. The CDR3 runs 14 residues. The germline V gene encodes CDR1 DFQATT and CDR2 SNEGSKA (reference sequence). The CDR3 DNA reads TGCAGTGCCCGGAGGACTAGCGGCATCTACGAGCAGTACTTC. Residues: CSARRTSGIYEQYF.

The chain combines TRBV20-1 with TRBJ2-1; 14 nucleotides align to TRBD2. V shed 6 bases, J shed 5 bases, and the junction held 6 bases outside the gene matches. Looked up from germline, CDR1 is DFQATT and CDR2 is SNEGSKA (reference sequence). The CDR3 consists of 15 residues. The CDR3 region is CSALRLAGGDNEQFF. CDR3 bases: TGCAGTGCGCTCCGACTAGCGGGAGGGGACAATGAGCAGTTCTTC.

There are many counts of this clonotype. V gene TRBV20-1 combines with J gene TRBJ2-3; 11 bases align to TRBD1. V shed 2 bases, J shed 5 bases, and the junction held 9 bases outside the gene matches. This CDR3 is built from 16 residues. Per germline, CDR1 DFQATT and CDR2 SNEGSKA (reference sequence). The CDR3 bases are TGCAGTGCTAGACATTCGGGACAGGGGGAAGGAGATACGCAGTATTTT. It codes for CSARHSGQGEGDTQYF.

Comment on this clonotype: Since a much larger clone is just one base distant, this may be a read error. V usage is TRBV2 and J usage is TRBJ1-5; D may be TRBD1 (6 bases). The V gene's germline CDR1 is SNHLY and CDR2 FYNNEI. This CDR3 is 15 amino acids long. V was shortened by 6 bases and J by 4 bases, with 16 bases between the two germline ends. As DNA, the CDR3 is TGTGCCAGCAGCAGAGGACAGATCCTTAATCAGCCCCAGCATTTT. Translating it yields CASSRGQILNQPQHF.

The chain links TRBV24-1 to TRBJ2-1; TRBD2 aligns across 7 bases. V shed 3 bases and J 1 base; nucleotides not matched to a gene: 11. The germline CDR1 and CDR2 sequences are KGHDR and SFDVKD. The CDR3 is 18 amino acids. CDR3 coding DNA: TGTGCCACCAGTGATGGGGGGGTCGGGTACCAGTCCTACAATGAGCAGTTCTTC. Residues: CATSDGGVGYQSYNEQFF.

There are many counts of this clonotype. CDR3 sequence reads: CASNRDPRSPLHF. CDR3 nucleotide sequence: TGTGCCAGCAACCGGGACCCTCGGTCACCCCTCCACTTT. This chain uses TRBV3-1 with TRBJ1-6; TRBD1 is a possible D gene (5 bases). This CDR3 is built from 13 residues. Deletions cut 7 bases from V and 10 bases from J, with 14 bases between. Germline V gene sequence: CDR1 LGHDT, CDR2 YNNKEL (reference sequence). The full variable domain, with the rest looked up from reference TRBV3-1 and TRBJ1-6, is DTAVSQTPKYLVTQMGNDKSIKCEQNLGHDTMYWYKQDSKKFLKIMFSYNNKELIINETVPNRFSPKSPDKAHLNLHINSLELGDSAVYFCASNRDPRSPLHFGNGTRLTVT.

This clonotype was counted at least ten times. V gene TRBV11-2 combines with J gene TRBJ2-3; 9 nucleotides agree with TRBD2. This CDR3 is 18 amino acids long. V lost 5 bases and J lost 2; bases outside the gene matches: 14. Germline CDR1 and CDR2: SGHAT and FQNNGV. In DNA, the CDR3 is TGTGCCAGCAGCCCCAACCTGGCTAGCGGGACTGACACAGATACGCAGTATTTT. It encodes CASSPNLASGTDTDTQYF. The entire variable domain, with the rest obtained from reference TRBV11-2 and TRBJ2-3, is as follows: EAGVAQSPRYKIIEKRQSVAFWCNPISGHATLYWYQQILGQGPKLLIQFQNNGVVDDSQLPKDRFSAERLKGVDSTLKIQPAKLEDSAVYLCASSPNLASGTDTDTQYFGPGTRLTVL.

This chain links TRBV7-9 with TRBJ2-4; the match to TRBD2 covers 11 bases. Germline V gives CDR1 SEHNR, CDR2 FQNEAQ (reference sequence). This CDR3 contains 16 residues. The ends lost 3 bases at V and 3 bases at J; junction bases unmatched: 4. CDR3 protein: CASSLPGLADKNIQYF. The DNA for the CDR3 is TGTGCCAGCAGCTTGCCGGGACTAGCGGACAAAAACATTCAGTACTTC.

This sequence joins TRBV3-1 and TRBJ1-2; 7 positions match TRBD1. The CDR3 covers 12 residues. V dropped 6 bases and J dropped 8; count of bases not matched to a gene: 6. From germline, CDR1 is LGHDT and CDR2 YNNKEL (reference sequence). In DNA form, the CDR3 reads TGTGCCAGCAGGGTTGTAGGGGGCGGCTACACCTTC. It translates to CASRVVGGGYTF.

The V gene is TRBV2, the J gene TRBJ1-4; a possible D gene is TRBD1 (5 bases). CDR3 size: 15 residues. CDR1 is SNHLY and CDR2 is FYNNEI in the germline V gene. The V end was cut by 6 bases, the J end by 0 bases, with 11 bases between. CDR3 loop: CASSARGATNEKLFF. Written as DNA, the CDR3 is TGTGCCAGCAGCGCCCGGGGGGCAACTAATGAAAAACTGTTTTTT.